The T cell receptor beta chain under discussion was sequenced for a study of blood T cell repertoires in COVID-19. The wider study: Collection of acute and convalescent COVID-19 samples took place in the United States, Italy and Spain. Sources were T cells, B-cell-depleted T cells, or PBMCs; the material itself was cDNA or gDNA.

CDR1 and CDR2 from the germline V gene are LNHDA and SQIVND (reference sequence). After removal of 4 bases from V and 9 bases from J, the junction contained 5 bases not matched to a gene. The CDR3 contains 13 residues. The authors' processing: Nucleated cell number was recorded as an estimate derived from reference gene primer amplification. The data were produced by immunoSEQ multiplex PCR, yet TCRdb's version contains in-frame clones alone and is incomplete. V and J calls plus clone size are reproduced from that table; the DNA served to infer D and trimming. The sample shows under 75,000 clones, around 86% of them seen only once.

This sequence was found in a woman aged 18 to 35 with acute or convalescent COVID-19. The sample was peripheral blood. This sequence joins TRBV19 and TRBJ1-2, with 10 bases that match TRBD1. The CDR3 DNA follows: TGTGCCAGTAGTACGCGGGACAGGGGCAGCTACACCTTC. It specifies CASSTRDRGSYTF.